The TCR beta chain described here comes from a study of blood T cell repertoires in COVID-19. Looking at the study overall: Nucleic acid was either cDNA or gDNA, and it came from T cells, B-cell-depleted T cells, or PBMCs.

The CDR3 totals 16 residues. The germline V gene encodes CDR1 SGHDN and CDR2 FVKESK. V lost 4 bases, J lost 3 bases, and 10 bases stayed unmatched. Assay: immunoSEQ multiplex PCR; the TCRdb copy retains only in-frame clones and omits some. The profile shows some 120,000 clones, about 90% of them singletons. This receptor was identified in a woman in her forties or fifties with active or convalescent COVID-19. Sequencing used peripheral blood. J is TRBJ2-3 and V is TRBV14, with 7 bases that match TRBD1. The CDR3, as DNA: TGTGCCAGCAGCCTTAGGGGGCGCGGTTCAACAGATACGCAGTATTTT. This translates into CASSLRGRGSTDTQYF.